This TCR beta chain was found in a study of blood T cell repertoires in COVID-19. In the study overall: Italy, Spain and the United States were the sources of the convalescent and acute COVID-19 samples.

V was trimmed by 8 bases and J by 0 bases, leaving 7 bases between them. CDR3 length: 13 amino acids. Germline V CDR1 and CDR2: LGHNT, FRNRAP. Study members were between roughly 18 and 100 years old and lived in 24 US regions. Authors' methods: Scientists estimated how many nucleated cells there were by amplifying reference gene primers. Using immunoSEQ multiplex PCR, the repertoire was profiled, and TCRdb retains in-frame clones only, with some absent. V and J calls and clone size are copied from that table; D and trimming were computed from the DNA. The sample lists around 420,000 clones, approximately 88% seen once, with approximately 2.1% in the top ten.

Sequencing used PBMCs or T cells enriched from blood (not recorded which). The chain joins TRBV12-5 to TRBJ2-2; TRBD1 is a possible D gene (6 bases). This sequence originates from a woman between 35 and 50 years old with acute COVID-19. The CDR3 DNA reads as TGTGCTAGTCAGGGGACGAACACCGGGGAGCTGTTTTTT. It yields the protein CASQGTNTGELFF.